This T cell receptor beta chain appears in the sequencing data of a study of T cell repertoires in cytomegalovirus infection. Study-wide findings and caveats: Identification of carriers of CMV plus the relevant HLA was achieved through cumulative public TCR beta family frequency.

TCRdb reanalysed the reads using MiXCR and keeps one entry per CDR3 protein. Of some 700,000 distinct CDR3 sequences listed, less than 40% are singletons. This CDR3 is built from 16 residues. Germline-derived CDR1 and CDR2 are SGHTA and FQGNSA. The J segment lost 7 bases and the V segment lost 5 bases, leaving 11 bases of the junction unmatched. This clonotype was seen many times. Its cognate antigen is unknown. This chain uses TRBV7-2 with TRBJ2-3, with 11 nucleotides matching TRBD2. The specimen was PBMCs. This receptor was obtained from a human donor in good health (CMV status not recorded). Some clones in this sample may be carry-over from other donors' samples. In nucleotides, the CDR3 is TGTGCCAGCAGCCCAGGGACTAGCGGTTCCACTAATACGCAGTATTTT. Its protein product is CASSPGTSGSTNTQYF.